A single sample gave rise to the 28 T cell receptor beta chains below, sequenced in a study of blood T cells in healthy people across ages (dated by TCRdb to the mid-2010s). The library relied on 5' RACE. Instrument on record: Illumina HiSeq 2500. The second PCR ran for roughly 6 to 11 cycles and used a J-beta primer mix along with a sample-barcoded 5' primer. TCRdb reworked the public reads: Q25 trimming with fastp, MiXCR clone assembly, productive beta chains retained. A single entry per CDR3 protein holds the most common genes and DNA from its merged rows. In this sample the table shows hundreds of thousands of distinct CDR3 sequences, 49% of which occur a single time. The ten largest make up roughly 31% of the sample. What was sequenced was blood. The receptor source for this set is a woman in her sixties in good health.

This chain connects TRBV27 to TRBJ2-4, with TRBD1 identical over 8 bases. The CDR3 has 12 amino acids. J lost 13 bases, V lost 9 bases, and 11 bases had no gene match. CDR1 is MNHEY and CDR2 is SMNVEV in the germline V gene (reference sequence). For the CDR3, the DNA is TGTGCCAGTCGTTTTCCAGGGGGCGGGCAGTACTTC. Protein: CASRFPGGGQYF.

About this clonotype itself: With a much larger clone just one base away, this may be a read error. This chain links TRBV5-1 with TRBJ2-7; 7 nucleotides agree with TRBD1. Germline V gene lookup returns CDR1 SGHRS and CDR2 YFSETQ. CDR3 length: 13 amino acids. DNA for the CDR3: TGCGACAGCAGCCGCGTGACAGGGAACGAGCAGTACTTC. Translating it yields CDSSRVTGNEQYF.

This sequence joins TRBV6-6 and TRBJ1-1; the D is unclear. V lost 6 bases to trimming and J lost 4 bases, with 12 bases between them. This CDR3 has 13 amino acids. Germline-derived CDR1 and CDR2 are MNHNY and SVGAGI (reference sequence). The CDR3 nucleotides are TGTGCCAGCAGCCCGCCACGGTCCACTGAAGCTTTCTTT. As protein: CASSPPRSTEAFF.

The rearrangement joins TRBV2 to TRBJ2-7, with D possibly TRBD1 on 6 matching bases. The CDR3 covers 13 residues. V was shortened by 7 bases and J by 7 bases, with 17 bases between the two germline ends. CDR1 is SNHLY and CDR2 is FYNNEI in the germline V gene. The CDR3 DNA reads TGTGCCAGCACTATTACAGGGTTCAATGAGCAGTACTTC. It codes for CASTITGFNEQYF. Using reference TRBV2 and TRBJ2-7 for the parts outside the CDR3, the full variable domain is EPEVTQTPSHQVTQMGQEVILRCVPISNHLYFYWYRQILGQKVEFLVSFYNNEISEKSEIFDDQFSVERPDGSNFTLKIRSTKLEDSAMYFCASTITGFNEQYFGPGTRLTVT.

The chain combines TRBV29-1 with TRBJ2-6, with D unclear. The CDR3 runs 13 residues. Trimming cost V 5 bases and J 0 bases, with 5 bases left between them. Germline V CDR1 and CDR2: SQVTM, ANQGSEA. The CDR3 is CSVTNSGANVLTF. The CDR3 DNA reads TGCAGCGTTACCAACTCTGGGGCCAACGTCCTGACTTTC.

The chain employs TRBV20-1 and TRBJ2-1; TRBD2 is a possible D gene (6 bases). This CDR3 has 14 amino acids. V dropped 0 bases and J dropped 8 bases, with 14 bases sitting between them. Germline CDR1 and CDR2: DFQATT and SNEGSKA (reference sequence). The CDR3, as DNA: TGCAGTGCTAGAGATGCCCTAGCGAGCGATGAGCAGTTCTTC. Translated: CSARDALASDEQFF.

The rearrangement joins TRBV7-9 to TRBJ1-1; no reliable D call. Germline V gene data show CDR1 as SEHNR and CDR2 as FQNEAQ (reference sequence). There are 12 residues in the CDR3. Trimming stripped 5 bases from V and 8 bases from J, with 12 bases between. The CDR3 is CASSRDLTEAFF. The CDR3 DNA is TGTGCCAGCAGCCGCGACCTCACAGAAGCTTTCTTT.

This clonotype was seen only a few times. The chain joins TRBV28 to TRBJ2-7, with 7 bases matching TRBD1. V dropped 7 bases and J dropped 4; count of bases not matched to a gene: 4. Germline V gene data show CDR1 as MDHEN and CDR2 as SYDVKM. The CDR3 is 12 amino acids. The CDR3, as DNA: TGTGCCAGCACCCACAGGGGTTACGAGCAGTACTTC. Protein sequence: CASTHRGYEQYF.

The V gene is TRBV4-3, the J gene TRBJ2-6; D is possibly TRBD2 (5 bases). CDR1 is LGHNA and CDR2 is YSLEER in the germline V gene. Trimming cost V 0 bases and J 0 bases, with 12 bases left between them. The CDR3 spans 18 residues. This CDR3 is CASSQDGGGISGANVLTF. DNA for the CDR3: TGCGCCAGCAGCCAAGACGGAGGCGGAATCTCTGGGGCCAACGTCCTGACTTTC.

This clonotype was counted between two and nine times. The chain employs TRBV27 and TRBJ1-2, with D possibly TRBD1 on 5 matching bases. The CDR3 has 13 amino acids. V shed 2 bases and J shed 3 bases, with 7 bases lying between them. Germline values: CDR1 MNHEY, CDR2 SMNVEV (reference sequence). CDR3 bases: TGTGCCAGCAGTTTAGAGGGGTACTATGGCTACACCTTC. Translated: CASSLEGYYGYTF.

In the case of this clonotype: One end of the junction fails to match germline, which may point to a read error. This chain joins TRBV6-6 and TRBJ2-1; 8 positions agree with TRBD2. The germline gives CDR1 MNHNY, CDR2 SVGAGI (reference sequence). CDR3 size: 15 residues. The CDR3 coding sequence is TGTGCCGGCAGTAAGGGACTAGTTATTTTCAATGAGCAGTTCTTC. Residues: CAGSKGLVIFNEQFF.

The rearrangement uses TRBV7-2 and TRBJ2-1; D is possibly TRBD2 (6 bases). This CDR3 has 14 residues. V lost 5 bases, J lost 10 bases, and 18 bases lay in between. Germline lookup yields CDR1 SGHTA and CDR2 FQGNSA. This CDR3 is CASSPTWDFPEQFF. The CDR3 DNA reads TGTGCCAGCAGCCCTACCTGGGACTTTCCGGAGCAGTTCTTC.

The chain links TRBV7-2 to TRBJ2-7; TRBD2 matches at 7 bases. The trim removed 1 base at V and 7 bases at J, leaving 16 bases unmatched. The germline V gene has CDR1 SGHTA and CDR2 FQGNSA. CDR3 length: 17 residues. CDR3 sequence: CASSLVKRTREANEQYF. The CDR3, as DNA: TGTGCCAGCAGCTTAGTTAAGCGGACTAGAGAGGCCAATGAGCAGTACTTC.

Of note for this clonotype: The germline gene is not matched at one end of the junction; a read error may be the cause. The V gene is TRBV2, the J gene TRBJ1-2; D gene unclear. Germline values: CDR1 SNHLY, CDR2 FYNNEI. The CDR3 loop spans 12 amino acids. The CDR3 DNA follows: TGTGCCAGCACGGCGGCGGGGTATGGTTACACCTTC. Protein sequence: CASTAAGYGYTF.

The sample holds a few counts of this clonotype. This chain links TRBV7-2 with TRBJ2-7; D is perhaps TRBD1 or TRBD2 (5 bases each). This CDR3 spans 14 amino acids. Germline CDR1 is SGHTA and CDR2 is FQGNSA. Between the trimmed V and J ends, which lost 4 bases and 2 bases, there was a span of 12 bases. The CDR3 sequence: CASSSPGRTYEQYF. The CDR3 region has the DNA TGTGCCAGCAGCTCCCCGGGACGGACCTACGAGCAGTACTTC.

This clonotype was seen more than once but under ten times. V usage is TRBV25-1 and J usage is TRBJ1-2; no reliable D call. The V end lost 3 bases, the J end lost 6 bases, and 8 bases lay between the germline ends. CDR1 MGHDK and CDR2 SYGVNS come from the germline V gene. The CDR3 spans 12 residues. Written as DNA, the CDR3 is TGTGCCAGCAGTGACACGGGCCATGGCTACACCTTC. The encoded protein is CASSDTGHGYTF.

The chain couples TRBV21-1 to TRBJ1-2; the table names TRBD1, a call not compared with the DNA. TRBV21-1 is shown as a pseudogene. The CDR3 has 12 residues. The CDR3 region is CASSNQGRGYTF. For the CDR3, the DNA is TGCGCCAGCAGCAACCAAGGGCGAGGCTACACCTTC.

V gene TRBV7-2 combines with J gene TRBJ2-2; 8 nucleotides line up with TRBD2. Germline assignment: CDR1 SGHTA and CDR2 FQGNSA. V lost 1 base to trimming and J lost 6 bases; unmatched junction nucleotides: 4. The CDR3 spans 15 residues. The CDR3 is CASSLVLAGSGELFF. The CDR3 nucleotides read TGTGCCAGCAGCTTAGTCCTAGCGGGTTCCGGGGAGCTGTTTTTT.

In its sample, this clonotype was seen a few times. The CDR3 here is CSAGTVSYNEQFF. CDR3 nucleotides: TGCAGCGCTGGGACAGTCTCCTACAATGAGCAGTTCTTC. The chain joins TRBV29-1 to TRBJ2-1, with 7 bases matching TRBD1. The CDR3 runs 13 residues. Trimming at V came to 7 bases and at J to 0 bases, leaving 3 bases not matched to a gene. Germline V lookup: CDR1 SQVTM, CDR2 ANQGSEA.

The genes are TRBV6-1 and TRBJ2-7; TRBD2 might be the D (6 bases). Trimming took off 7 bases at V and 0 bases at J, with 16 bases between the two ends. Germline V lookup: CDR1 MNHNS, CDR2 SASEGT. The CDR3 length is 15 residues. The CDR3 spells CASTLTGVPSYEQYF. In nucleotides, the CDR3 is TGTGCCAGCACCCTTACGGGGGTTCCCTCCTACGAGCAGTACTTC.

Ten or more counts support this clonotype. V is TRBV7-2 and J is TRBJ1-5; tentatively, D is TRBD1 (5 bases). The germline CDR1 and CDR2 sequences are SGHTA and FQGNSA. V was clipped by 5 bases and J by 2 bases, with 13 bases between them. The CDR3 is 15 residues long. The CDR3 region has the DNA TGTGCCAGCAGCGCTCAGGGTGGGCGCAATCAGCCCCAGCATTTT. Translation: CASSAQGGRNQPQHF.

This clonotype was counted once. This rearrangement joins TRBV20-1 to TRBJ2-3, with D maybe TRBD2 (6 bases). The CDR3 contains 14 residues. V was trimmed by 3 bases and J by 4 bases, leaving 14 bases between them. Germline V gene lookup returns CDR1 DFQATT and CDR2 SNEGSKA (reference sequence). CDR3 DNA: TGCAGTGCTAGTCTCGGGAGAAGCGCAGATACGCAGTATTTT. Translating gives CSASLGRSADTQYF.

The chain joins TRBV19 to TRBJ2-5, with unresolved D. The CDR3 has 16 amino acids. Germline V gives CDR1 LNHDA, CDR2 SQIVND (reference sequence). The V end lost 0 bases, the J end lost 11 bases, and 22 bases lay between the germline ends. The CDR3 reads CASSIDLNGLSNEQYF. CDR3 in DNA: TGTGCCAGTAGTATAGACCTTAATGGGCTATCCAATGAGCAGTACTTC. Drawing the rest from reference TRBV19 and TRBJ2-5, the complete variable domain is DGGITQSPKYLFRKEGQNVTLSCEQNLNHDAMYWYRQDPGQGLRLIYYSQIVNDFQKGDIAEGYSVSREKKESFPLTVTSAQKNPTAFYLCASSIDLNGLSNEQYFGPGTRLLVL.

Only one count was recorded for this clonotype. The V call is TRBV25-1, the J call TRBJ2-2; D remains unclear. The length of the CDR3 is 15 residues. Germline V gives CDR1 MGHDK, CDR2 SYGVNS. V lost 3 bases and J lost 1, with 9 bases in between. Here the CDR3 DNA reads TGTGCCAGCAGTGACCAGAATCTGAACACCGGGGAGCTGTTTTTT. Encoded protein: CASSDQNLNTGELFF.

This clonotype was recorded a few times. DNA of the CDR3: TGCAGTGCTAGACGCGGGACTAGCGGGAGAATCGATACGCAGTATTTT. Protein sequence: CSARRGTSGRIDTQYF. The chain joins TRBV20-1 to TRBJ2-3, with 14 bases lining up with TRBD2. The trim removed 2 bases at V and 6 bases at J, leaving 7 bases unmatched. The CDR3 is 16 amino acids. CDR1 and CDR2 from the germline V gene are DFQATT and SNEGSKA (reference sequence).

The chain combines TRBV21-1 with TRBJ2-7; the table assigns TRBD2, which was not confirmed against the DNA. TRBV21-1 is marked as a pseudogene. The CDR3 sequence is 16 residues long. CDR3 DNA: TGTGCCAGCAGCAATCCGGGACTCCTACTCTCCTACGAGCAGTACTTC. Amino acids: CASSNPGLLLSYEQYF.

This chain connects TRBV18 to TRBJ2-7, with a tentative D call TRBD1 (5 bases). The CDR3 sequence is 15 residues long. Germline V gives CDR1 KGHSH, CDR2 LQKENI. Trimming removed 2 bases at V and 3 bases at J, with 14 bases between. The CDR3 nucleotides read TGTGCCAGCTCACCATCAATCCAGGGTGGCTACGAGCAGTACTTC. This codes for CASSPSIQGGYEQYF.

J is TRBJ2-1 and V is TRBV7-2, with 8 positions matching TRBD1. Germline loops: CDR1 SGHTA, CDR2 FQGNSA. The V gene end was trimmed by 5 bases and the J gene end by 1 base; junction bases not matched to a gene: 7. There are 16 residues in the CDR3. The CDR3 nucleotides read TGTGCCAGCAGCCCGAGGACAGGGATATCCTACAATGAGCAGTTCTTC. It specifies CASSPRTGISYNEQFF.